This T cell receptor (beta chain) derives from a study of cytomegalovirus exposure and HLA in healthy donors. The PCR made use of 60 Vbeta and 13 Jbeta primers. Sequencing was performed with immunoSEQ multiplex PCR; in TCRdb, only in-frame clones are kept and a portion is missing. The profile shows under 130,000 clones, around 75% of them singletons. The CDR3 runs to 15 residues. V was trimmed by 5 bases and J by 8 bases, leaving 19 bases between them. The germline V gene has CDR1 MGHDK and CDR2 SYGVNS. The specimen sequenced was PBMCs. This TCR came from a man aged 40-49 years in good health and CMV-seronegative. V is TRBV25-1 and J is TRBJ2-1, with D perhaps TRBD2 (6 bases). CDR3 coding DNA: TGTGCCAGCAGTCACACTCGTGGGGGGTGGGATGAGCAGTTCTTC. It specifies CASSHTRGGWDEQFF.